This is a list of T cell receptor beta chains from one sample in a study of blood T cell repertoires in COVID-19. TCRdb keeps only in-frame clones here, not all; method: immunoSEQ multiplex PCR. The sample lists some 290,000 clones; about 90% were seen once. Sequencing was carried out using peripheral blood. The receptor set was obtained from a woman in her 30s with COVID-19, enrolled during active disease. Both conserved end residues are part of each CDR3. Each record gives: J gene, clone size, V gene, D gene, CDR3 protein, CDR3 DNA. A D gene is named only where the DNA matches it firmly. Some rows mark clone size as missing; the rest say once, few, many or name a class of expanded clone.

>TRBJ2-3|-|TRBV30|-
CAWSIFRGSTDTQYF
TGTGCCTGGAGCATCTTCAGGGGATCGACAGATACGCAGTATTTT
>TRBJ2-3|-|TRBV7-9|-
CASNPWTLSTGETDTQYF
TGTGCCAGCAACCCGTGGACCCTTTCTACGGGAGAGACAGATACGCAGTATTTT
>TRBJ2-1|-|TRBV30|TRBD1
CAWTGAGGPKEQFF
TGTGCCTGGACGGGGGCAGGGGGCCCCAAGGAGCAGTTCTTC
>TRBJ1-1|-|TRBV7-2|TRBD1
CASSGQGPGTEAFF
TGTGCCAGCAGCGGACAGGGGCCGGGGACCGAAGCTTTCTTT
>TRBJ1-5|-|TRBV5-1|-
CASSLEGGDQPQHF
TGCGCCAGCAGCTTGGAGGGCGGGGATCAGCCCCAGCATTTT
>TRBJ1-6|-|TRBV7-2|-
CASSAKVTSGGSPLHF
TGTGCCAGCAGCGCAAAGGTGACTTCGGGAGGTTCACCCCTCCACTTT
>TRBJ1-1|-|TRBV4-2|-
CASSHTGVRGVRLLAEAFF
TGTGCCAGCAGCCATACAGGAGTGCGGGGAGTGCGTTTGCTCGCTGAAGCTTTCTTT
>TRBJ1-5|-|TRBV7-2|-
CASSLRQGSNQPQHF
TGTGCCAGCAGCTTAAGGCAGGGGAGCAATCAGCCCCAGCATTTT
>TRBJ2-3|-|TRBV19|TRBD2
CASIPRKGASGRPPTDTQYF
TGTGCCAGTATACCGAGAAAGGGGGCTAGCGGGAGGCCCCCCACAGATACGCAGTATTTT
>TRBJ2-7|-|TRBV5-1|TRBD2
CASSLYIGGSSYEQYF
TGCGCCAGCAGCTTGTATATCGGGGGGAGCTCCTACGAGCAGTACTTC
>TRBJ2-5|-|TRBV4-1|-
CASSRAGIRSETQYF
TGCGCCAGCAGCCGAGCGGGCATCCGGTCGGAGACCCAGTACTTC
>TRBJ1-4|-|TRBV25-1|-
CASGGTGLEKLFF
TGTGCCAGCGGCGGGACGGGCCTGGAAAAACTGTTTTTT
>TRBJ1-4|-|TRBV29-1|TRBD1
CSVEGTGVEKLFF
TGCAGCGTTGAAGGGACAGGGGTGGAAAAACTGTTTTTT
>TRBJ1-4|-|TRBV25-1|-
CASSEYKSAGGEKLFF
TGTGCCAGCAGTGAATATAAGTCTGCGGGTGGTGAAAAACTGTTTTTT
>TRBJ2-3|-|TRBV19|-
CASSTGRGSTDTQYF
TGTGCCAGTAGTACCGGACGGGGAAGCACAGATACGCAGTATTTT
>TRBJ2-3|-|TRBV11-2|TRBD2
CASSLFGREGRTTQYF
TGTGCCAGCAGCTTATTCGGGCGGGAGGGCCGGACTACGCAGTATTTT
>TRBJ2-5|-|TRBV2|TRBD2
CASSTLWGSGPGVQETQYF
TGTGCCAGCAGTACCCTTTGGGGTAGCGGGCCGGGAGTCCAAGAGACCCAGTACTTC
>TRBJ2-3|-|TRBV7-2|-
CASSLETRHTDTQYF
TGTGCCAGCAGCTTAGAGACCAGGCACACAGATACGCAGTATTTT
>TRBJ1-4|-|TRBV9|-
CASSVYDSRNEKLFF
TGTGCCAGCAGCGTATATGACAGCCGTAATGAAAAACTGTTTTTT
>TRBJ1-1|-|TRBV4-1|-
CASSLPGNTEAFF
TGCGCCAGCAGCCTCCCAGGGAACACTGAAGCTTTCTTT
>TRBJ1-1|-|TRBV30|TRBD1
CAWGTGGISKAFF
TGTGCCTGGGGGACAGGGGGCATCTCTAAAGCTTTCTTT
>TRBJ1-6|-|TRBV2|TRBD1
CASTATGNSPLHF
TGTGCCAGCACCGCGACAGGGAATTCACCCCTCCACTTT
>TRBJ1-2|-|TRBV30|TRBD1
CAWSDRDSSIDGYTF
TGTGCCTGGTCGGACAGGGATTCTTCTATCGATGGCTACACCTTC
>TRBJ1-1|-|TRBV28|-
CASSFPGVSEAFF
TGTGCCAGCAGTTTTCCAGGGGTTAGTGAAGCTTTCTTT
>TRBJ1-2|-|TRBV7-9|TRBD1
CASSPTGEDGYTF
TGTGCCAGCAGCCCCACAGGGGAAGATGGCTACACCTTC
>TRBJ1-2|-|TRBV13|TRBD1
CASSPGDRGETTF
TGTGCCAGCAGCCCCGGGGACAGGGGAGAAACCACCTTC
>TRBJ2-7|-|TRBV9|TRBD2
CASSVEDKRGYEQYF
TGTGCCAGCAGCGTAGAGGACAAGCGGGGCTACGAGCAGTACTTC
>TRBJ2-7|-|TRBV20-1|TRBD2
CSGTRGDEQYF
TGCAGTGGGACACGGGGGGACGAGCAGTACTTC
>TRBJ1-2|-|TRBV30|TRBD1
CAWSGSGGLYGYTF
TGTGCCTGGAGTGGGTCAGGGGGACTGTATGGCTACACCTTC
>TRBJ1-1|-|TRBV6-2/TRBV6-3|-
CASSFGGEAFF
TGTGCCAGCAGTTTTGGGGGCGAAGCTTTCTTT
>TRBJ2-1|once|TRBV7-9|TRBD2
CASSLVIRGTSGSNEQFF
TGTGCCAGCAGCTTAGTAATCCGCGGGACTAGCGGAAGCAATGAGCAGTTCTTC
>TRBJ1-5|-|TRBV7-9|-
CASSLGANQPQHF
TGTGCCAGCAGCTTAGGGGCCAATCAGCCCCAGCATTTT
>TRBJ2-1|-|TRBV9|TRBD2
CASSVSGSSYNEQFF
TGTGCCAGCAGCGTTAGCGGGTCATCCTACAATGAGCAGTTCTTC
>TRBJ2-1|once|TRBV6-4|TRBD2
CASSELSGRAVGEQFF
TGTGCCAGCAGTGAACTTAGCGGGAGGGCCGTTGGGGAGCAGTTCTTC
>TRBJ2-7|-|TRBV7-9|TRBD1
CASSRGQPPYEQYF
TGTGCCAGCAGCCGGGGACAGCCTCCCTACGAGCAGTACTTC
>TRBJ1-1|-|TRBV10-3|TRBD1
CAIQGARDTEAFF
TGTGCCATTCAGGGGGCACGAGACACTGAAGCTTTCTTT
>TRBJ1-2|-|TRBV2|-
CASSEPGEVGYTF
TGTGCCAGCAGTGAACCGGGGGAGGTTGGCTACACCTTC
>TRBJ2-1|once|TRBV3-1/TRBV3-2|TRBD2
CASSQAGTSGLQGNEQFF
TGTGCCAGCAGCCAAGCCGGGACTAGCGGACTCCAGGGGAATGAGCAGTTCTTC
>TRBJ2-1|once|TRBV11-2|TRBD2
CASSDFGLVGDEQFF
TGTGCCAGCAGCGATTTCGGACTAGTTGGTGATGAGCAGTTCTTC
>TRBJ2-1|-|TRBV7-2|TRBD2
CASSQLAGNYNEQFF
TGTGCCAGCAGTCAACTAGCGGGAAATTACAATGAGCAGTTCTTC
>TRBJ1-5|-|TRBV19|TRBD1
CASSTTGGNQPQHF
TGTGCCAGTAGTACGACAGGGGGCAATCAGCCCCAGCATTTT
>TRBJ2-3|-|TRBV5-1|-
CASSLERGDGIDTQYF
TGCGCCAGCAGCTTGGAAAGGGGCGATGGTATAGATACGCAGTATTTT
>TRBJ2-2|-|TRBV19|-
CASSIGGPRTNTGELFF
TGTGCCAGTAGTATCGGGGGGCCTCGGACAAACACCGGGGAGCTGTTTTTT
>TRBJ1-1|-|TRBV6-2/TRBV6-3|TRBD1
CASSYSYRQGAVNTEAFF
TGTGCCAGCAGTTACTCGTACCGACAGGGGGCAGTGAACACTGAAGCTTTCTTT
>TRBJ1-1|-|TRBV7-8|TRBD1
CASSLARTGDNTEAFF
TGTGCCAGCAGCTTAGCCCGGACAGGGGACAACACTGAAGCTTTCTTT
>TRBJ1-1|-|TRBV27|-
CASSLSISTEAFF
TGTGCCAGCAGTTTATCTATTAGCACTGAAGCTTTCTTT
>TRBJ2-6|-|TRBV20-1|TRBD2
CSASTGGSSGANVLTF
TGCAGTGCTAGTACGGGAGGGAGCTCTGGGGCCAACGTCCTGACTTTC
>TRBJ2-5|-|TRBV5-5|-
CASSLVLAVQETQYF
TGTGCCAGCAGCTTGGTGCTTGCGGTCCAAGAGACCCAGTACTTC
>TRBJ2-7|-|TRBV28|TRBD2
CASSQRTSGPPYEQYF
TGTGCCAGCAGTCAACGGACTAGCGGGCCCCCCTACGAGCAGTACTTC
>TRBJ2-1|-|TRBV28|TRBD2
CASRETSGRVDEQFF
TGTGCCAGCAGGGAGACTAGCGGGAGGGTCGATGAGCAGTTCTTC
>TRBJ1-1|once|TRBV4-1|-
CASSQVLGGVMNTEAFF
TGCGCCAGCAGCCAGGTCTTGGGAGGGGTAATGAACACTGAAGCTTTCTTT